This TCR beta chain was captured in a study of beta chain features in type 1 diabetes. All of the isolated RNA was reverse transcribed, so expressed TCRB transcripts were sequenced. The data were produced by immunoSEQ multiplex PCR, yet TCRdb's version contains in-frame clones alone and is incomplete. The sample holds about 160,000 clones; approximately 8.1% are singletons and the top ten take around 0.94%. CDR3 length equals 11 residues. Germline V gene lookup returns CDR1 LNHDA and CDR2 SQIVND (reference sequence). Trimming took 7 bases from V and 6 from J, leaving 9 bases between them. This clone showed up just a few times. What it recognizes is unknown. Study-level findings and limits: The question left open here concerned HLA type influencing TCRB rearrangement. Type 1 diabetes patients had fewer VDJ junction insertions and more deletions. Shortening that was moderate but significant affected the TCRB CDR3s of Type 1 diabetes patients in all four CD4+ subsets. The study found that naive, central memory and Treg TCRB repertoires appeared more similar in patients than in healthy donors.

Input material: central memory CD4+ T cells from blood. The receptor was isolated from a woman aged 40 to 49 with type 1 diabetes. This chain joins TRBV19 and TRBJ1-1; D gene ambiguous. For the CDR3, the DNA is TGTGCCAGTATGGCCGCCGCTGAAGCTTTCTTT. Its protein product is CASMAAAEAFF.